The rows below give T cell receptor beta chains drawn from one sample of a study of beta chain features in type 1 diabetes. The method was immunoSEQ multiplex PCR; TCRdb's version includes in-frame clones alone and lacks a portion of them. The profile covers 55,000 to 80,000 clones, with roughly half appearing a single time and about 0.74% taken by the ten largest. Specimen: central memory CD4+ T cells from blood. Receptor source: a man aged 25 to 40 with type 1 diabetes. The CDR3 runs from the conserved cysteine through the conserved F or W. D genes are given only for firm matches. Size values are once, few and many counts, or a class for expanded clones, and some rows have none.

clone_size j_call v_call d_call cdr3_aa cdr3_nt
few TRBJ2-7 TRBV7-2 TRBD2 CASSFLAGGGGYEQYF TGTGCCAGCAGCTTCTTAGCGGGAGGGGGCGGCTACGAGCAGTACTTC
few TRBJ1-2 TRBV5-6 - CASSLVETGHGYTF TGTGCCAGCAGCTTGGTCGAGACAGGCCATGGCTACACCTTC
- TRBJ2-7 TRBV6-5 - CASSYSMGAYEQYF TGTGCCAGCAGTTACTCGATGGGCGCCTACGAGCAGTACTTC
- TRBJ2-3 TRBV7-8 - CASSLNLGSGTDTQYF TGTGCCAGCAGCTTAAATCTAGGATCGGGAACAGATACGCAGTATTTT
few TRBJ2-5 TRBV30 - CAWRLRETQYF TGTGCCTGGAGACTCAGGGAGACCCAGTACTTC
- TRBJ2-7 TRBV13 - CASSLTQGISYEQYF TGTGCCAGCAGTCTCACACAGGGTATCTCCTACGAGCAGTACTTC
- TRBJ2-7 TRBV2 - CASSGGTYEQYF TGTGCCAGCTCCGGGGGAACCTACGAGCAGTACTTC
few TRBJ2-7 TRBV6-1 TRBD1 CASSVGTGELFSPFF TGTGCCAGCAGTGTGGGGACAGGGGAGCTATTTTCTCCCTTCTTC
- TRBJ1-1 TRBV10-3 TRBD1 CAISEAGTANTEAFF TGTGCCATCAGTGAGGCGGGGACAGCAAACACTGAAGCTTTCTTT
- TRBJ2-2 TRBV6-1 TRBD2 CASSERLAGASDTGELFF TGTGCCAGCAGTGAAAGACTAGCGGGGGCCTCCGACACCGGGGAGCTGTTTTTT
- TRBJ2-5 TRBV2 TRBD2 CASSLTSGRALQETQYF TGTGCCAGCAGCCTGACTAGCGGGAGGGCCCTCCAAGAGACCCAGTACTTC
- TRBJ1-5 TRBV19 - CASSTYRVGDQPQHF TGTGCCAGTAGTACGTACAGGGTGGGGGATCAGCCCCAGCATTTT
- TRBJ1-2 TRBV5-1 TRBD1 CASSPGQNLNYGYTF TGCGCCAGCAGCCCGGGACAGAACCTTAACTATGGCTACACCTTC
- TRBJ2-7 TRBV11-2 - CASSPDQGGYYEQYF TGTGCCAGCAGCCCCGATCAGGGGGGCTACTACGAGCAGTACTTC
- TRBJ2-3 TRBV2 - CASSEEMAGEADTQYF TGTGCCAGCAGTGAAGAGATGGCGGGCGAGGCAGATACGCAGTATTTT
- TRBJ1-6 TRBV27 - CASSASGYSPLHF TGTGCCAGCAGTGCATCAGGGTACTCACCCCTCCACTTT
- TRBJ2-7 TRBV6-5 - CASSSQSYEQYF TGTGCCAGCAGTTCGCAGTCCTACGAGCAGTACTTC
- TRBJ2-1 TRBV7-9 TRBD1 CASSSNRGRNSNEQFF TGTGCCAGCAGCTCGAACAGGGGGCGAAATTCCAATGAGCAGTTCTTC
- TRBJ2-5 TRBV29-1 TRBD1 CSVSGQGGRQETQYF TGCAGCGTCTCCGGACAGGGGGGCCGCCAAGAGACCCAGTACTTC
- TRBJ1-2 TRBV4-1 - CASSRPAAYGYTF TGCGCCAGCAGCCGCCCAGCGGCCTATGGCTACACCTTC
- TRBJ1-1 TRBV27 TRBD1 CASSLRQGEAFF TGTGCCAGCAGTCTCCGACAGGGTGAAGCTTTCTTT
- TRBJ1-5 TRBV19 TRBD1 CASTGQGVRNQPQHF TGTGCCAGTACCGGACAGGGAGTACGCAATCAGCCCCAGCATTTT
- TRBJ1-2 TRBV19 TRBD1 CASSGIGTGKGYTF TGTGCCAGTAGCGGAATCGGGACAGGGAAAGGCTACACCTTC
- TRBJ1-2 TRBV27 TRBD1 CASRPRDRANYGYTF TGTGCCAGCCGCCCGAGGGACAGGGCGAACTATGGCTACACCTTC
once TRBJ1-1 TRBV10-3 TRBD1 CAISETGQNEAFF TGTGCCATCAGTGAGACGGGACAGAATGAAGCTTTCTTT
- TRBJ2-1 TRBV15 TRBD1 CATSRPRDRVYNEQFF TGTGCCACCAGCAGACCCCGGGACAGGGTCTACAATGAGCAGTTCTTC
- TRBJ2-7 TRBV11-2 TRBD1 CASSLRTGGYEQYF TGTGCCAGCAGCCTCCGGACAGGGGGCTACGAGCAGTACTTC
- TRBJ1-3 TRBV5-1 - CASSYGSPGAGNTIYF TGCGCCAGCAGCTACGGTAGCCCGGGGGCTGGAAACACCATATATTTT
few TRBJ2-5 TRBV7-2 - CASSLDYQETQYF TGTGCCAGCAGCTTAGACTACCAAGAGACCCAGTACTTC
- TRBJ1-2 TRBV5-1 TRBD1 CASSFGTDPYGYTF TGCGCCAGCAGCTTTGGGACAGACCCCTATGGCTACACCTTC